This T cell receptor beta chain was profiled in a study of T cell responses to AZD1222 COVID-19 vaccine. Assay: immunoSEQ multiplex PCR; the TCRdb copy retains only in-frame clones and omits some. This table holds 200,000 or so clones, 80% to 95% found once. The sequenced sample was peripheral blood, obtained on day 0 of AZD1222 vaccination. This TCR came from an adult in good health.

CDR3 in DNA: TGTGCCAGCAGCTCTAAGTCGGCCTTGAACACTGAAGCTTTCTTT. It encodes CASSSKSALNTEAFF. The rearrangement links TRBV5-4 to TRBJ1-1; no clear D gene. The CDR3 runs 15 residues. Per the germline V gene, CDR1 is SGHNT and CDR2 is YYREEE (reference sequence). Trimming removed 3 bases from V and 0 bases from J, with 12 bases in between.